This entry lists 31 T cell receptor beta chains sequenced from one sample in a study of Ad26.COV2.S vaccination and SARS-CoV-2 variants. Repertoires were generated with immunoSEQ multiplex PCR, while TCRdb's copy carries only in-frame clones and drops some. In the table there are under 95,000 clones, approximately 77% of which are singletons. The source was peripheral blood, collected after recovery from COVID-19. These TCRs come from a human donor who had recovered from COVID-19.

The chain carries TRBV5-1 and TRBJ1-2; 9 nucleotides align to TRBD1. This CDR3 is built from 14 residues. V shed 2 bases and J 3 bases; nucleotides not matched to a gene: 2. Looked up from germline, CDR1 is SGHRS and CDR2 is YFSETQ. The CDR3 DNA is TGCGCCAGCAGCTTTACAGGGGGCGACTATGGCTACACCTTC. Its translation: CASSFTGGDYGYTF.

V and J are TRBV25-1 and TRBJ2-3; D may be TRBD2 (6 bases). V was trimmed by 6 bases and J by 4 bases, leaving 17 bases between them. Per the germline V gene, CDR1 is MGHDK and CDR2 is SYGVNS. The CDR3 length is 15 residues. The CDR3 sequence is CASRGGRLAPDTQYF. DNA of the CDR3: TGTGCCAGCAGGGGGGGAAGGCTAGCCCCAGATACGCAGTATTTT.

In nucleotides, the CDR3 is TGTGCCAGCAGCTTGGGCGGGAGTGTATACAATGAGCAGTTCTTC. It translates to CASSLGGSVYNEQFF. The genes are TRBV11-3 and TRBJ2-1; 7 bases are shared with TRBD2. Trimming cost V 3 bases and J 4 bases; bases outside gene matches: 6. Per the germline V gene, CDR1 is SGHNT and CDR2 is YENEEA. This CDR3 is built from 15 residues.

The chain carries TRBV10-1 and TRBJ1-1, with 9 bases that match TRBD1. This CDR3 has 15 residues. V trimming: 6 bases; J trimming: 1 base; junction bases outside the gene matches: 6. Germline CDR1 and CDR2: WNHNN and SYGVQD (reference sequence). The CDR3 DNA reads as TGCGCCAGCAGCGAACAGGGGGCCAAGAACACTGAAGCTTTCTTT. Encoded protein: CASSEQGAKNTEAFF.

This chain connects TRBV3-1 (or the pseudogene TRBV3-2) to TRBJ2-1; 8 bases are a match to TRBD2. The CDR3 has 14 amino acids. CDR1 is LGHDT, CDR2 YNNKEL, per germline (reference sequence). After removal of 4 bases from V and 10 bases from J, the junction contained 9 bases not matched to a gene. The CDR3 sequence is CASSPSSGSYEQFF. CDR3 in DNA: TGTGCCAGCAGCCCCTCCAGCGGGAGTTACGAGCAGTTCTTC.

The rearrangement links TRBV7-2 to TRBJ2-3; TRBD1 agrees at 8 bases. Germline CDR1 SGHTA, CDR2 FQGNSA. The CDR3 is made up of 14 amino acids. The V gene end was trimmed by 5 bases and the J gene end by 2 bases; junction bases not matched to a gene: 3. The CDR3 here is CASSRDRITDTQYF. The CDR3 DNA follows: TGTGCCAGCAGCCGGGACAGGATCACAGATACGCAGTATTTT.

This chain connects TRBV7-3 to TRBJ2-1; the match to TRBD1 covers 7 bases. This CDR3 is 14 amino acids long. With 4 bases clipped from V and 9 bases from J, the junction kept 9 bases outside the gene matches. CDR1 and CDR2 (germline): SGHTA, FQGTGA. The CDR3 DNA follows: TGTGCCAGCAGCTCTGGTAGGGACAGCGGTGAGCAGTTCTTC. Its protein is CASSSGRDSGEQFF.

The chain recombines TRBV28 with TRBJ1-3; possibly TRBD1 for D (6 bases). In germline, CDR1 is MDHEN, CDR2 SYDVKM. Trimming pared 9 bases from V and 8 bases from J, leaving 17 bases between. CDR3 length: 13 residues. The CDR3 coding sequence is TGTGCCAGTCACCGTCGACAGGCGCACACCATATATTTT. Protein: CASHRRQAHTIYF.

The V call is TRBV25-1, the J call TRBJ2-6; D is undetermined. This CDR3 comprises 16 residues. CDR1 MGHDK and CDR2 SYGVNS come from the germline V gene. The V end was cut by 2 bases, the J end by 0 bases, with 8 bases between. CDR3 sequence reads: CASSERRTSGANVLTF. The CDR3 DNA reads TGTGCCAGCAGTGAACGACGGACCTCTGGGGCCAACGTCCTGACTTTC.

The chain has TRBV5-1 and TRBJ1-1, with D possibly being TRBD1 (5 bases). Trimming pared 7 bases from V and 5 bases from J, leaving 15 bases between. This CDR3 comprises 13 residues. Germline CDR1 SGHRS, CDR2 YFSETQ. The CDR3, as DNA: TGCGCCAGCCAATCGACAGTTAAGACTGAAGCTTTCTTT. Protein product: CASQSTVKTEAFF.

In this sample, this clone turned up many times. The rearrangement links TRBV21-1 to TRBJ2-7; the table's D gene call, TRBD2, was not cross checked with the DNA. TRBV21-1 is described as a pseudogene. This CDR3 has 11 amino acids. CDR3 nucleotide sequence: TGTGCCAGCAGCAAGACGAGGGAGCAGTACTTC. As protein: CASSKTREQYF.

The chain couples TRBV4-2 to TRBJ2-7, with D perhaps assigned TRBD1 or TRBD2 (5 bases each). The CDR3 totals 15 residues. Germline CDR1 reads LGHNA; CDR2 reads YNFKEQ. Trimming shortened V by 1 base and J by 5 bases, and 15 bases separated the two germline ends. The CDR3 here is CASSQAVYSGHEQYF. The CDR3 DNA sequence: TGTGCCAGCAGCCAAGCAGTGTATTCGGGGCACGAGCAGTACTTC.

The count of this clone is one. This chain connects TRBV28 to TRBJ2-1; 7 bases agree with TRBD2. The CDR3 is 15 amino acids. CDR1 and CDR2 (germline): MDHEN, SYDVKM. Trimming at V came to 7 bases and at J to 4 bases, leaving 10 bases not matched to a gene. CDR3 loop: CASTQKPSGYNEQFF. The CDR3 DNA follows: TGTGCCAGCACCCAGAAGCCTAGCGGATACAATGAGCAGTTCTTC. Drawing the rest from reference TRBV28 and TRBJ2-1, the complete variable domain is DVKVTQSSRYLVKRTGEKVFLECVQDMDHENMFWYRQDPGLGLRLIYFSYDVKMKEKGDIPEGYSVSREKKERFSLILESASTNQTSMYLCASTQKPSGYNEQFFGPGTRLTVL.

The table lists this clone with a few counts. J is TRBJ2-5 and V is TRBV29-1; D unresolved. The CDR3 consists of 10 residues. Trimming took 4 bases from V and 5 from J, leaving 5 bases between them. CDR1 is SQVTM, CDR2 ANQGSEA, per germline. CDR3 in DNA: TGCAGCGTTGTGAAGGAGACCCAGTACTTC. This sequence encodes CSVVKETQYF.

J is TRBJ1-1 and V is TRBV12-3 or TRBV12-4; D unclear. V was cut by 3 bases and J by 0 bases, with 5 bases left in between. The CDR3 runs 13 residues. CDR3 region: CASSLSMNTEAFF. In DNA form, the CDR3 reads TGTGCCAGCAGTTTGTCTATGAACACTGAAGCTTTCTTT.

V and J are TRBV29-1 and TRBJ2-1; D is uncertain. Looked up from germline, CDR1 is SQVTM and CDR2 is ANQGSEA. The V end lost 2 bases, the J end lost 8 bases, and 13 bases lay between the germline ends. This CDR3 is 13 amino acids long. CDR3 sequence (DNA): TGCAGCGTTGAACCGGGTGCTAGAGATGAGCAGTTCTTC. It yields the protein CSVEPGARDEQFF.

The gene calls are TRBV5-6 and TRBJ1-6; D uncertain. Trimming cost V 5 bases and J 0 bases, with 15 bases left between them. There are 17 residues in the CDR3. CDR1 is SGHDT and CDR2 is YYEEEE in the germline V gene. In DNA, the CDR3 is TGTGCCAGCAGACATGATGAGTCCTCCTCCTATAATTCACCCCTCCACTTT. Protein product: CASRHDESSSYNSPLHF. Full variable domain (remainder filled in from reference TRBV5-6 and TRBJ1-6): DAGVTQSPTHLIKTRGQQVTLRCSPKSGHDTVSWYQQALGQGPQFIFQYYEEEERQRGNFPDRFSGHQFPNYSSELNVNALLLGDSALYLCASRHDESSSYNSPLHFGNGTRLTVT.

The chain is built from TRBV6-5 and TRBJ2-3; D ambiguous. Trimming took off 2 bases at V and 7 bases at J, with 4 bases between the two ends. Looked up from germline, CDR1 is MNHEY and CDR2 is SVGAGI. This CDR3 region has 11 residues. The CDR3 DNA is TGTGCCAGCAGTTACCGGTATACGCAGTATTTT. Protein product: CASSYRYTQYF.

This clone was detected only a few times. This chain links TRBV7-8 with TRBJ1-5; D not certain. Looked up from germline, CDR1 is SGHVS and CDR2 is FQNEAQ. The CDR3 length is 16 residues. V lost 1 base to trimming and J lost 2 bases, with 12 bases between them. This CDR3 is CASSLGWGRGNQPQHF. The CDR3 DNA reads TGTGCCAGCAGCTTAGGCTGGGGTAGGGGCAATCAGCCCCAGCATTTT.

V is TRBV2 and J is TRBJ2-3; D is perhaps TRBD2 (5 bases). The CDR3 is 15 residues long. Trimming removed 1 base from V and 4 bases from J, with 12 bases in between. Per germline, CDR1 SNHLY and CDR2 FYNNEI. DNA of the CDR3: TGTGCCAGCAGTGAAGAGGTTCGGGGTTCAGATACGCAGTATTTT. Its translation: CASSEEVRGSDTQYF.

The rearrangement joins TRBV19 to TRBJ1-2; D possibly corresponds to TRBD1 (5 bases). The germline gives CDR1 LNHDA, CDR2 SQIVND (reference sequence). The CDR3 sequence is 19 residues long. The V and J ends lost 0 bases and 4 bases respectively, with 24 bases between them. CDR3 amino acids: CASSIDRRRGDTRFYGYTF. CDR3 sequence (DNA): TGTGCCAGTAGTATAGATCGTCGGAGAGGGGATACGCGTTTCTATGGCTACACCTTC.

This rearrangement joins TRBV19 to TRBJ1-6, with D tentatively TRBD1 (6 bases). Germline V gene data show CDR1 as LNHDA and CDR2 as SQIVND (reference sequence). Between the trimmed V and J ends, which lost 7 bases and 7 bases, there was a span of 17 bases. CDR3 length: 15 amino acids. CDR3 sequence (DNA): TGTGCCAGTACAGAGACAGGAAGGGGAAATTCACCCCTCCACTTT. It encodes CASTETGRGNSPLHF.

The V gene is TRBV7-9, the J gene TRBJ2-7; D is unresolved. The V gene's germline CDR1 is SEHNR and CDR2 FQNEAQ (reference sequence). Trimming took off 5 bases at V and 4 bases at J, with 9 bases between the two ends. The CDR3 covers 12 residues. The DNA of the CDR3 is TGTGCCAGCAGCCTCTCCGTATACGAGCAGTACTTC. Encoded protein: CASSLSVYEQYF.

This CDR3 is CASSLVPGNNQPQHF. Written as DNA, the CDR3 is TGTGCCAGCAGCTTAGTTCCTGGGAACAATCAGCCCCAGCATTTT. The chain is built from TRBV7-8 and TRBJ1-5; no reliable D call. This CDR3 has 15 amino acids. Trimming pared 1 base from V and 3 bases from J, leaving 10 bases between. Germline lookup yields CDR1 SGHVS and CDR2 FQNEAQ.

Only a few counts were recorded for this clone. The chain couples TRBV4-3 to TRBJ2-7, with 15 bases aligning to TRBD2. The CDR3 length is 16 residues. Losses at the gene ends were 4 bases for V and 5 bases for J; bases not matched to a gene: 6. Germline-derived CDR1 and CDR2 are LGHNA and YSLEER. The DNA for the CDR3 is TGCGCCAGCAGCCCCGGGACTAGCGGGAGGCTCAACGAGCAGTACTTC. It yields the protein CASSPGTSGRLNEQYF.

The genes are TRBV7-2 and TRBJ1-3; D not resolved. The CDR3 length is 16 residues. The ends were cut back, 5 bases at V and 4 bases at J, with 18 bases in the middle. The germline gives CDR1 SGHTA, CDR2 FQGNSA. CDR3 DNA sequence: TGTGCCAGCAGCCAATACCTTGGCGCTCCGGGAAACACCATATATTTT. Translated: CASSQYLGAPGNTIYF.

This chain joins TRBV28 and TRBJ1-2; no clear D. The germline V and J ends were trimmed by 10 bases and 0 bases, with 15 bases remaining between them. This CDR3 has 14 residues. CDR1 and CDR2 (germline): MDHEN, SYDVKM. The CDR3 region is CAIPSASPNYGYTF. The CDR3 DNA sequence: TGTGCCATACCATCAGCGAGTCCTAACTATGGCTACACCTTC.

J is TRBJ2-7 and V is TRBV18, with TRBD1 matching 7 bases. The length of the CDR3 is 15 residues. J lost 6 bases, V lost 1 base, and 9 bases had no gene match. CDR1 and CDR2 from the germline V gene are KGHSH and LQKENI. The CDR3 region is CASSPQETGSFEQYF. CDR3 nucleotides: TGTGCCAGCTCACCACAGGAGACAGGGAGTTTCGAGCAGTACTTC.

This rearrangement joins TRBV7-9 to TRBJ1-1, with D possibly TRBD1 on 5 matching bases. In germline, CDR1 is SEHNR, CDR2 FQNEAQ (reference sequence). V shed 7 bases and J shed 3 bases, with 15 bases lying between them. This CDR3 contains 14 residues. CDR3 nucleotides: TGTGCCAGCATTGTTTGGGACGAGGACACTGAAGCTTTCTTT. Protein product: CASIVWDEDTEAFF. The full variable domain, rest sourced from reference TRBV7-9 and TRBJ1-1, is DTGVSQNPRHKITKRGQNVTFRCDPISEHNRLYWYRQTLGQGPEFLTYFQNEAQLEKSRLLSDRFSAERPKGSFSTLEIQRTEQGDSAMYLCASIVWDEDTEAFFGQGTRLTVV.

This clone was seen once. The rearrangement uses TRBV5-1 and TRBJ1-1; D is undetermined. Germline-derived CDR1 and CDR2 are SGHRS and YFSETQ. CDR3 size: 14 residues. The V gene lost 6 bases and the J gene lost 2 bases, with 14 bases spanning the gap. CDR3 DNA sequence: TGCGCCAGCAAGGAGGAAGAAGTAAACACTGAAGCTTTCTTT. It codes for CASKEEEVNTEAFF.

The CDR3 nucleotides are TGTGCCAGCAGCGTCAGCGGGAGGGCCTTAGAGACCCAGTACTTC. It encodes CASSVSGRALETQYF. This sequence joins TRBV9 and TRBJ2-5; 10 bases are a match to TRBD2. The CDR3 is made up of 15 amino acids. Germline CDR1 and CDR2: SGDLS and YYNGEE. Unmatched junction bases numbered 5, after V lost 2 bases and J lost 4 bases.